This T cell receptor beta chain is from a study of shared clonotypes between healthy human individuals. Study-wide findings and caveats: Naive subsets typically showed greater estimated richness than memory subsets.

Trimming took 0 bases from V and 3 from J, leaving 7 bases between them. This CDR3 is 15 amino acids long. The germline CDR1 and CDR2 sequences are SGHRS and YFSETQ. It was roughly 190 ng DNA, 30,000 or so T cell genomes, that sorted-subset replicate PCRs used. TCRdb keeps only in-frame clones here, not all; method: immunoSEQ multiplex PCR. The sample has about 2.4 million clones, more than 90% seen once. A word on this clone: Antigen specificity is unknown.

Sequencing was performed on naive CD4+ T cells sorted from blood. As to subset: CD45RA+ positively selected. The receptor's source is a man aged 18 to 35 in good health. The rearrangement links TRBV5-1 to TRBJ2-6, with D unclear. DNA for the CDR3: TGCGCCAGCAGCTTGGCTACAGTTGGGGCCAACGTCCTGACTTTC. Translating it yields CASSLATVGANVLTF.